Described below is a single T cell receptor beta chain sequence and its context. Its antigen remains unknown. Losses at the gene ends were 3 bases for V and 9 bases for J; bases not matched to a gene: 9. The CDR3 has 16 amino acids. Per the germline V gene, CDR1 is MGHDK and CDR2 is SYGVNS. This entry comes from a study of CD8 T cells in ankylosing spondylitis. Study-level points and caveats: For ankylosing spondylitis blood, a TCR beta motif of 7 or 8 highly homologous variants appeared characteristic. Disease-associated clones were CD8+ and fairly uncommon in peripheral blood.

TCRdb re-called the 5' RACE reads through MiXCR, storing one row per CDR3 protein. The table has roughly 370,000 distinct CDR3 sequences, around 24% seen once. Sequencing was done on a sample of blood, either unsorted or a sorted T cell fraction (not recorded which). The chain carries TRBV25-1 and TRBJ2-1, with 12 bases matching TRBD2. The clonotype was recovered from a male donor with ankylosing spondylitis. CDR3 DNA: TGTGCCAGCAGTGACCCCGGACTAGCGGGATCAGGTGAGCAGTTCTTC. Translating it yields CASSDPGLAGSGEQFF.